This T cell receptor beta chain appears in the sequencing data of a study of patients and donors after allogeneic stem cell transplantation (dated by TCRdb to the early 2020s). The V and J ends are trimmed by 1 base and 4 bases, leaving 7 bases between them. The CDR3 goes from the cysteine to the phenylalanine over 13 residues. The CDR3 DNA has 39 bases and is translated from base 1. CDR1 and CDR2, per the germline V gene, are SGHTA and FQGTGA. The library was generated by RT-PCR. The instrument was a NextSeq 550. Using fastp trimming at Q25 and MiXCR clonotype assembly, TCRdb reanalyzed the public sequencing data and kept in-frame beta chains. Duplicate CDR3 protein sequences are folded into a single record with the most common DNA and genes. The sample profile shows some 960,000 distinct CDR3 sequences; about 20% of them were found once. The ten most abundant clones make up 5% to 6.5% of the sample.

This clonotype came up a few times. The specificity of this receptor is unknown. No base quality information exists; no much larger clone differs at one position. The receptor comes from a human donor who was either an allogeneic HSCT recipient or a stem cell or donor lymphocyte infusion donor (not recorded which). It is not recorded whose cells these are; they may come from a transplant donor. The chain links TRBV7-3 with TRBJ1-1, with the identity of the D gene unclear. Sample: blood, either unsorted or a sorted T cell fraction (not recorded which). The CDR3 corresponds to CASSLIGSTEAFF. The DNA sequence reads TGTGCCAGCAGCTTAATAGGGTCCACTGAAGCTTTCTTT. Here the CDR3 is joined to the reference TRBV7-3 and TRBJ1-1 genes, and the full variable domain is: GAGVSQTPSNKVTEKGKYVELRCDPISGHTALYWYRQSLGQGPEFLIYFQGTGAADDSGLPNDRFFAVRPEGSVSTLKIQRTERGDSAVYLCASSLIGSTEAFFGQGTRLTVV.